The T cell receptor (beta chain) described here comes from a study of shared clonotypes between healthy human individuals. The wider study: A donor's plate count was three for CD4 naive and three for CD4 memory; CD8 naive had two and CD8 memory one.

The assay was run at deep level. The protocol was immunoSEQ multiplex PCR, while the TCRdb copy is restricted to in-frame clones and leaves out a portion. The table records approximately 1.4 million clones, nearly 99% of them present only once. Both subsets, CD45RA+ naive and CD45RA-negative memory, were split from the CD4+ cells. Findings and caveats of the study: Against clonotypes common to all four donors, non-shared ones had lower generation probabilities.

Comments on this clone: Its antigen is still unknown.

The clonotype comes from a man aged 25 to 40 in good health. Sequenced: naive CD4+ T cells sorted from blood. Subset meaning: CD45RA+ positively selected.

CDR3 sequence reads: CASSLGTGRYEQYF. The CDR3 nucleotides read TGTGCCAGCAGCTTAGGGACAGGGCGCTACGAGCAGTACTTC. This chain links TRBV11-2 with TRBJ2-7; 8 nucleotides line up with TRBD1. V dropped 1 base and J dropped 3; count of bases not matched to a gene: 2. The germline CDR1 and CDR2 sequences are SGHAT and FQNNGV. The CDR3 has 14 amino acids.